The next 19 T cell receptor beta chains were all read from a single sample in a study of CD8 T cells in Susac syndrome. After extraction with the RNeasy kit, about 0.45 to 1 ug of the RNA was reverse transcribed using random hexamers. TCRdb used MiXCR to reprocess the immunoSEQ multiplex PCR reads, holding one entry per CDR3 protein. The sample contains 95,000 to 150,000 distinct CDR3 sequences, roughly 95% of which appear only once. Sequencing was done on a sample of CD4+ T cells from PBMCs. These receptors were obtained from a human donor with Susac syndrome.

This chain uses TRBV27 with TRBJ1-5, with D unclear. The CDR3 is made up of 15 amino acids. Per germline, CDR1 MNHEY and CDR2 SMNVEV (reference sequence). The germline V and J ends were trimmed by 3 bases and 2 bases, with 11 bases remaining between them. CDR3 amino acids: CASSFGVEGNQPQHF. The CDR3 DNA reads as TGTGCCAGCAGTTTCGGGGTAGAGGGCAATCAGCCCCAGCATTTT.

This chain uses TRBV30 with TRBJ1-3; D is possibly TRBD1 (6 bases). CDR3 length: 14 residues. Trimming shortened V by 4 bases and J by 3 bases, and 13 bases separated the two germline ends. Germline CDR1 is GTSNPN and CDR2 is SVGIG (reference sequence). The CDR3 DNA reads as TGTGCCTGGAAGCGGACAGTCGTTGGAAACACCATATATTTT. Translating gives CAWKRTVVGNTIYF.

The CDR3 loop reads CASSLARGGYNEQFF. The CDR3 DNA sequence: TGTGCCAGCAGCTTAGCGCGGGGGGGCTACAATGAGCAGTTCTTC. This chain connects TRBV7-2 to TRBJ2-1; 9 nucleotides agree with TRBD2. After removal of 0 bases from V and 3 bases from J, the junction contained 0 bases not matched to a gene. The CDR3 contains 15 residues. Germline CDR1 SGHTA, CDR2 FQGNSA.

The J gene is TRBJ2-5, the V gene TRBV28; TRBD1 or TRBD2 may be the D gene (6 bases each). The CDR3 is made up of 13 amino acids. CDR1 is MDHEN and CDR2 is SYDVKM in the germline V gene. V was pared by 5 bases and J by 6 bases, with 13 bases between. The CDR3, as DNA: TGTGCCAGCAGTGAAACAGGGAGGCAGACCCAGTACTTC. It codes for CASSETGRQTQYF.

The chain employs TRBV24-1 and TRBJ2-1; 15 positions match TRBD2. V trimming: 4 bases; J trimming: 9 bases; junction bases outside the gene matches: 6. This CDR3 is 16 amino acids long. CDR1 and CDR2 (germline): KGHDR, SFDVKD. The CDR3 DNA is TGTGCCACCAGTGACTTACCGGGACTAGCGGGAGGTGAGCAGTTCTTC. This sequence encodes CATSDLPGLAGGEQFF.

The rearrangement uses TRBV10-3 and TRBJ2-1; 11 nucleotides match TRBD1. The CDR3 is made up of 13 amino acids. Losses at the gene ends were 7 bases for V and 6 bases for J; bases not matched to a gene: 2. Germline assignment: CDR1 ENHRY and CDR2 SYGVKD. CDR3 DNA sequence: TGTGCCATCACGGGGACAGGGGGCAATGAGCAGTTCTTC. This translates into CAITGTGGNEQFF.

J is TRBJ1-1 and V is TRBV29-1, with D unclear. The CDR3 consists of 14 residues. Germline V gene data show CDR1 as SQVTM and CDR2 as ANQGSEA. The V gene lost 1 base and the J gene lost 3 bases, with 12 bases spanning the gap. The CDR3 loop is CSVEVRGGYTEAFF. In DNA, the CDR3 is TGCAGCGTTGAAGTACGGGGTGGGTACACTGAAGCTTTCTTT.

V usage is TRBV20-1 and J usage is TRBJ2-7, with 7 bases lining up with TRBD1. The CDR3 is 15 residues long. Germline V CDR1 and CDR2: DFQATT, SNEGSKA (reference sequence). J lost 2 bases, V lost 0 bases, and 7 bases had no gene match. The CDR3 sequence: CSARDIGQDAYEQYF. CDR3 sequence (DNA): TGCAGTGCTAGAGATATCGGACAGGACGCCTACGAGCAGTACTTC.

The chain couples TRBV12-3 or TRBV12-4 to TRBJ2-2; D gene uncertain. The V gene lost 6 bases and the J gene lost 1 base, with 9 bases spanning the gap. The length of the CDR3 is 14 residues. The CDR3 DNA reads as TGTGCCAGCAGAATCTTTATGAACACCGGGGAGCTGTTTTTT. It specifies CASRIFMNTGELFF.

The V gene is TRBV7-9, the J gene TRBJ1-1, with D unresolved. The CDR3 runs 13 residues. Trimming took 5 bases from V and 1 from J, leaving 8 bases between them. The V gene's germline CDR1 is SEHNR and CDR2 FQNEAQ (reference sequence). CDR3 bases: TGTGCCAGCAGCCGTACAACGAACACTGAAGCTTTCTTT. Translated: CASSRTTNTEAFF.

The V gene is TRBV11-1, the J gene TRBJ2-5; the D gene is possibly TRBD2 (6 bases). This CDR3 has 14 amino acids. In germline, CDR1 is SGHAT, CDR2 FQDESV (reference sequence). V was pared by 5 bases and J by 2 bases, with 12 bases between. CDR3 region: CASSPQTSQETQYF. CDR3 in DNA: TGTGCCAGCAGCCCACAGACTAGTCAAGAGACCCAGTACTTC.

The chain has TRBV20-1 and TRBJ1-1; D remains ambiguous. CDR3 length: 14 residues. Deletions cut 5 bases from V and 3 bases from J, with 16 bases between. Germline CDR1 reads DFQATT; CDR2 reads SNEGSKA (reference sequence). CDR3 sequence (DNA): TGCAGTGCTTCGTACGACACGCCTTACACTGAAGCTTTCTTT. Its translation is CSASYDTPYTEAFF.

This chain links TRBV30 with TRBJ1-1, with D unclear. Germline assignment: CDR1 GTSNPN and CDR2 SVGIG (reference sequence). Between the trimmed V and J ends, which lost 2 bases and 1 base, there was a span of 11 bases. This CDR3 region has 14 residues. The DNA of the CDR3 is TGTGCCTGGAGTAATGGCCAGAAGAACACTGAAGCTTTCTTT. As protein: CAWSNGQKNTEAFF.

This chain uses TRBV20-1 with TRBJ2-7; D is unclear. Between the trimmed V and J ends, which lost 5 bases and 2 bases, there was a span of 10 bases. Germline assignment: CDR1 DFQATT and CDR2 SNEGSKA (reference sequence). The CDR3 is 12 amino acids. The CDR3 coding sequence is TGCAGTGCTGGGCTAGAACCCTACGAGCAGTACTTC. This codes for CSAGLEPYEQYF.

The chain is built from TRBV28 and TRBJ1-2; 12 nucleotides line up with TRBD1. Germline values: CDR1 MDHEN, CDR2 SYDVKM. The CDR3 runs to 17 residues. Trimming at V came to 3 bases and at J to 2 bases, leaving 7 bases not matched to a gene. The CDR3 DNA follows: TGTGCCAGCAGTTTGGCGGGACAGGGGGCATTAAACTATGGCTACACCTTC. As protein: CASSLAGQGALNYGYTF.

The chain has TRBV6-5 and TRBJ1-5, with D possibly matching TRBD1 (6 bases). Germline CDR1 reads MNHEY; CDR2 reads SVGAGI. The CDR3 runs 14 residues. The V end was cut by 3 bases, the J end by 6 bases, with 12 bases between. CDR3 DNA: TGTGCCAGCAGTTATCGGGGGGCTCGTCAGCCCCAGCATTTT. Translated, it gives CASSYRGARQPQHF.

V is TRBV6-2 or TRBV6-3 and J is TRBJ2-2; D may be TRBD2 (6 bases). V lost 6 bases, J lost 6 bases, and 17 bases lay in between. CDR3 length equals 15 residues. CDR1 is MNHEY and CDR2 is SVGEGT in the germline V gene. CDR3 DNA: TGTGCCAGCAGCCCCGGGGACTTTTCTCCCGGGGAGCTGTTTTTT. Translated: CASSPGDFSPGELFF.

The count of this clonotype is one. V and J are TRBV2 and TRBJ1-1; D may be TRBD1 (6 bases). CDR1 SNHLY and CDR2 FYNNEI come from the germline V gene. This CDR3 has 15 amino acids. The V end was cut by 8 bases, the J end by 4 bases, with 20 bases between. CDR3 region: CASEESTGPSTEAFF. The CDR3 region has the DNA TGTGCCAGCGAGGAATCGACAGGCCCGAGCACTGAAGCTTTCTTT.

The chain employs TRBV12-3 or TRBV12-4 and TRBJ2-4; TRBD2 might be the D (7 bases). Trimming took off 6 bases at V and 3 bases at J, with 15 bases between the two ends. The length of the CDR3 is 15 residues. CDR3 sequence reads: CASSLEGGVKNIQYF. The CDR3 bases are TGTGCCAGCAGCCTAGAAGGGGGGGTCAAAAACATTCAGTACTTC.